Listed below are T cell receptor beta chains from one sample, sequenced in a study of identical twins. TCRdb recomputed calls from the 5' RACE reads with MiXCR, one row per CDR3 protein. The sample holds fewer than 650,000 distinct CDR3 sequences, 9.6% seen once. A further study also used this sample, focusing on yellow fever vaccine responses in identical twins.

The sample consisted of PBMCs. The receptors were gathered from a woman aged 18 to 35 in good health. Both conserved end residues are part of each CDR3. D genes are given only for firm matches. Some rows have no size entry. The others give once, few or many, or a class for an expanded clone.

TGCGCCAGCAGCTTGGGGACAGGCCCACCGACAACCTACGAGCAGTACTTC CASSLGTGPPTTYEQYF 17 TRBD1 TRBV5-1 many TRBJ2-7
TGTGCCAGCAGTTTAGTAGGAGGGGGACAGCCCCAGCATTTT CASSLVGGGQPQHF 14 NA TRBV12-3/TRBV12-4 few TRBJ1-5
TGTGCCAGCAGCCAACTGTCAACTAATGAAAAACTGTTTTTT CASSQLSTNEKLFF 14 NA TRBV3-1 many TRBJ1-4
TGTGCCAGCAGCAGGACAGGGGAGCTACGGAACATTCAGTACTTC CASSRTGELRNIQYF 15 TRBD1 TRBV7-9 NA TRBJ2-4
TGTGCCAGCAGCGCCCTCGGGGGCGTAGGCTATGGCTACACCTTC CASSALGGVGYGYTF 15 NA TRBV9 few TRBJ1-2
TGCGCCAGCAGCCAAGATTGGACTCTGACTAGCGGGAGGGGCATGGGCTCCTACAATGAGCAGTTCTTC CASSQDWTLTSGRGMGSYNEQFF 23 TRBD2 TRBV4-3 many TRBJ2-1
TGTGCCAGCAGCTTAGTGGAGGGGGCCGGAAACACCATATATTTT CASSLVEGAGNTIYF 15 TRBD1 TRBV7-6 NA TRBJ1-3
TGTGCCAGCAGACTGACCGTTAGCTACGAGCAGTACTTC CASRLTVSYEQYF 13 NA TRBV7-3 NA TRBJ2-7
TGTGCCAGCAGCCCTACAGGGATCCCTGAAGCTTTCTTT CASSPTGIPEAFF 13 NA TRBV7-3 few TRBJ1-1
TGTGCCAGCAGCCAGTTTTCAGGGAACACTGAAGCTTTCTTT CASSQFSGNTEAFF 14 NA TRBV3-1 few TRBJ1-1
TGTGCCAGCAGTTACTCTCACGGTGGTGGAAACACCATATATTTT CASSYSHGGGNTIYF 15 NA TRBV6-5 many TRBJ1-3
TGCGCCAGCAGCCAAGCTTATGATTCCCTCTACGAGCAGTACTTC CASSQAYDSLYEQYF 15 NA TRBV4-3 many TRBJ2-7
TGTGCCAGCAGTCCTTATGAATTACTATACACAGATACGCAGTATTTT CASSPYELLYTDTQYF 16 NA TRBV27 NA TRBJ2-3
TGTGCCAGCAGTTACGGTAGCGGGAGCCAAGAGACCCAGTACTTC CASSYGSGSQETQYF 15 TRBD2 TRBV6-5 few TRBJ2-5
TGCGCCAGCAGTCAAGATAATAGGGGCTCCTACGAGCAGTACTTC CASSQDNRGSYEQYF 15 NA TRBV4-3 few TRBJ2-7
TGCGCCAGCAGCCAACACGGGACTAGCGGGGGGAAGGAAGAGACCCAGTACTTC CASSQHGTSGGKEETQYF 18 TRBD2 TRBV4-1 few TRBJ2-5
TGTGCCAGCAGCTCAGGGCTGGGCGGCTACACCTTC CASSSGLGGYTF 12 NA TRBV12-3/TRBV12-4 many TRBJ1-2
TGCAGTGCTAGAGGCGTCAGGGCTTCCTACGAGCAGTACTTC CSARGVRASYEQYF 14 NA TRBV20-1 NA TRBJ2-7
TGTGCCAGCAGCTTAGCCTTCTCCAGCGGAGGGATCTCCTACGAGCAGTACTTC CASSLAFSSGGISYEQYF 18 NA TRBV7-2 NA TRBJ2-7
TGTGCCAGCACCCCCCGGGCCTCCTACAATGAGCAGTTCTTC CASTPRASYNEQFF 14 NA TRBV11-2 NA TRBJ2-1
TGTGCCAGCAGTTTTACGAACATCAACACTGAAGCTTTCTTT CASSFTNINTEAFF 14 NA TRBV12-3/TRBV12-4 few TRBJ1-1
TGTGCCATCAGAGACTCAACTAGCGAGCGGTCCTACGAGCAGTACTTC CAIRDSTSERSYEQYF 16 TRBD2 TRBV10-3 few TRBJ2-7
TGTGCCAGCACCGAGGGGCGTTGGGGACGGGGCGTTTACGAGCAGTACTTC CASTEGRWGRGVYEQYF 17 NA TRBV6-4 NA TRBJ2-7
TGCTGTGCTAGAGGGATTAGCGGGGGCCCTAGCACAGATACGCAGTATTTT CCARGISGGPSTDTQYF 17 TRBD2 TRBV20-1 NA TRBJ2-3
TGTGCCAGCAGTCCTACGACAGAGAACACTGAAGCTTTCTTT CASSPTTENTEAFF 14 NA TRBV6-1 many TRBJ1-1
TGCAGTGCTTTAAACGTGGGGGCGGGAGGGTTTAGGGAGCAGTACTTC CSALNVGAGGFREQYF 16 TRBD2 TRBV20-1 few TRBJ2-7
TGTGCCAGCAGCATTGGACAGGGGGCGTTTAACACTGAAGCTTTCTTT CASSIGQGAFNTEAFF 16 TRBD1 TRBV12-3/TRBV12-4 many TRBJ1-1
TGTGCCAGCAGCCCCGAGGGGCTAGCCAAAAACATTCAGTACTTC CASSPEGLAKNIQYF 15 NA TRBV12-3/TRBV12-4 few TRBJ2-4
TGCGCCAGCAGCCAAGATTACACCAGTTTAAGCTCCTACGAGCAGTACTTC CASSQDYTSLSSYEQYF 17 NA TRBV4-1 NA TRBJ2-7
TGCAGCGTCCGGACTAGCGGGGGCCCCAAGACCCAGTACTTC CSVRTSGGPKTQYF 14 TRBD2 TRBV29-1 NA TRBJ2-5
TGTGCCAGCAGCCCGTTAGCGGGAGGCGGCACAGATACGCAGTATTTT CASSPLAGGGTDTQYF 16 TRBD2 TRBV7-2 NA TRBJ2-3
TGCAGTGCTAGGGGGGGACCCAAGGAGACCCAGTACTTC CSARGGPKETQYF 13 NA TRBV20-1 many TRBJ2-5
TGTGCCAGTAGTAACTGGGCTAGCGGGTCCTTAGGTGAGCAGTTCTTC CASSNWASGSLGEQFF 16 TRBD2 TRBV19 many TRBJ2-1
TGCGCCAGCAGCACGGACAGAGGAAACACCTTC CASSTDRGNTF 11 NA TRBV5-1 NA TRBJ1-2
TGTGCCAGCAGAGCGGGAGATACGGATACGCAGTATTTT CASRAGDTDTQYF 13 TRBD2 TRBV7-9 many TRBJ2-3
TGCAGTGCTAGGAGGACGTCGAGGACTGAAGCTTTCTTT CSARRTSRTEAFF 13 NA TRBV20-1 many TRBJ1-1
TGTGCCAGCAGCTCAGACTACCCCGGCGCGGGGGGCTCCTACGAGCAGTACTTC CASSSDYPGAGGSYEQYF 18 TRBD2 TRBV11-2 NA TRBJ2-7
TGCAGTTTATTCCTATCTCCCATGAACACTGAAGCTTTCTTT CSLFLSPMNTEAFF 14 NA TRBV20-1 NA TRBJ1-1
TGTGCCAGCAGCCTCGAAGTTAAAGAGACCCAGTACTTC CASSLEVKETQYF 13 NA TRBV3-1 NA TRBJ2-5
TGTGCCAGCAGAAACAGGGGGCACGGGGGCTACACCTTC CASRNRGHGGYTF 13 TRBD1 TRBV6-1 few TRBJ1-2
TGTGCCAGCAGCTGGACTAGCGGGGCCTACGAGCAGTACTTC CASSWTSGAYEQYF 14 TRBD2 TRBV27 few TRBJ2-7
TGTGCCAGCAGCGCCCGGGGAAATGAGACCCAGTACTTC CASSARGNETQYF 13 NA TRBV7-9 NA TRBJ2-5